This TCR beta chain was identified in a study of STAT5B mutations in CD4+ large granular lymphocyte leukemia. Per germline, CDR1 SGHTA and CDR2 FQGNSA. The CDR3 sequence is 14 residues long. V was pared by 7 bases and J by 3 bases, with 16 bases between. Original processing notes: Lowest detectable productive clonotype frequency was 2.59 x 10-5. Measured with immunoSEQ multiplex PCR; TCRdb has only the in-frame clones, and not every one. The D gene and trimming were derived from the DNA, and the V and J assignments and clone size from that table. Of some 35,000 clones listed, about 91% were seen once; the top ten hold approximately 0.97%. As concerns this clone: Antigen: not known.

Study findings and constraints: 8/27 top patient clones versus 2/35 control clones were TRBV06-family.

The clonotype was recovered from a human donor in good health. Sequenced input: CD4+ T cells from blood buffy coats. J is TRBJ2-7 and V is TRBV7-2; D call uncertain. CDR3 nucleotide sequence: TGTGCCAGCACCCACGTCGGCGACTTCTACGAGCAGTACTTC. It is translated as CASTHVGDFYEQYF. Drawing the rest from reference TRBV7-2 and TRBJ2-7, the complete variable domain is GAGVSQSPSNKVTEKGKDVELRCDPISGHTALYWYRQSLGQGLEFLIYFQGNSAPDKSGLPSDRFSAERTGGSVSTLTIQRTQQEDSAVYLCASTHVGDFYEQYFGPGTRLTVT.